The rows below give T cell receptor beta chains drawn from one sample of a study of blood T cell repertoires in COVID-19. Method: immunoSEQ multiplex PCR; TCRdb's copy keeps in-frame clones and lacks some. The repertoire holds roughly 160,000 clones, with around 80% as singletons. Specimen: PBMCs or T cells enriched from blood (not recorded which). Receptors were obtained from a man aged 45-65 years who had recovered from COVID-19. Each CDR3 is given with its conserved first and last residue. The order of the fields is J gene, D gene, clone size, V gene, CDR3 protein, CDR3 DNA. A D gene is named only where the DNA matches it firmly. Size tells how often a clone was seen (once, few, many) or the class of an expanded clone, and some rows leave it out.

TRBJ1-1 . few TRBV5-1 CASSLEADMNTEAFF TGCGCCAGCAGCTTGGAGGCCGACATGAACACTGAAGCTTTCTTT
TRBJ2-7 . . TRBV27 CASRIPGGPNEQYF TGTGCCAGCAGAATTCCGGGGGGCCCTAACGAGCAGTACTTC
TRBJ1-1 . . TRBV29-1 CSVTGNTEAFF TGCAGCGTGACAGGGAACACTGAAGCTTTCTTT
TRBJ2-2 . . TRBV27 CASSSRDTGLRELFF TGTGCCAGCAGTTCCAGGGACACGGGGCTGAGGGAGCTGTTTTTT
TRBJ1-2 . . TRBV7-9 CAMKQVDGYTF TGTGCCATGAAGCAGGTCGATGGCTACACCTTC
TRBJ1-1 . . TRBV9 CASSLNQGLGTEAFF TGTGCCAGCAGCCTGAATCAGGGTTTGGGCACTGAAGCTTTCTTT
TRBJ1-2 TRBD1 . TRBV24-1 CATSDNRDRGDYGYTF TGTGCCACCAGTGACAACCGGGACAGGGGGGACTATGGCTACACCTTC
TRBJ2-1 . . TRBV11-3 CASSPQGSYNEQFF TGTGCCAGCAGCCCCCAGGGCTCCTACAATGAGCAGTTCTTC
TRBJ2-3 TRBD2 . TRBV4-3 CASSQDSGGATDTQYF TGCGCCAGCAGCCAAGATAGCGGGGGGGCCACAGATACGCAGTATTTT
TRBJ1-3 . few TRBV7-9 CASSFGGDSGNTIYF TGTGCCAGCAGCTTTGGCGGGGACTCTGGAAACACCATATATTTT
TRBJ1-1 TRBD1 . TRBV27 CASSKSRQGNTEAFF TGTGCCAGCAGCAAATCGAGACAGGGGAACACTGAAGCTTTCTTT
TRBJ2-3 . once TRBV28 CASSLLGKTGGTDTQYF TGTGCCAGCAGTTTATTGGGCAAGACAGGCGGAACAGATACGCAGTATTTT
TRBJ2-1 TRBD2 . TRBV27 CASSGLAGESYNEQFF TGTGCCAGCAGTGGACTAGCGGGGGAATCCTACAATGAGCAGTTCTTC
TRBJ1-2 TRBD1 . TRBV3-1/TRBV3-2 CASSQPTGKNYGYTF TGTGCCAGCAGCCAACCGACAGGGAAAAACTATGGCTACACCTTC
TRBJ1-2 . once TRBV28 CASGTGFSFYGYTF TGTGCCAGCGGTACAGGGTTTTCGTTCTATGGCTACACCTTC
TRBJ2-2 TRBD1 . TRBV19 CASSLTGGGELFF TGTGCCAGTAGCCTTACAGGGGGCGGGGAGCTGTTTTTT
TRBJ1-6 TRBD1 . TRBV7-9 CASSSRQGNSPLHF TGTGCCAGCAGCTCACGACAGGGGAATTCACCCCTCCACTTT
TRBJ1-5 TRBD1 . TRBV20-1 CSASTGTGGQPQHF TGCAGTGCTAGTACCGGGACAGGCGGTCAGCCCCAGCATTTT
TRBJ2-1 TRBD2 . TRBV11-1 CASSRMAGAYNEQFF TGTGCCAGCAGCCGAATGGCGGGGGCCTACAATGAGCAGTTCTTC
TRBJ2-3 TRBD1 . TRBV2 CASSVGLDRGSGTQYF TGTGCCAGCAGTGTAGGGTTGGACAGGGGATCGGGTACGCAGTATTTT
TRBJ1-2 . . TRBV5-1 CASSFSREHGYTF TGCGCCAGCAGCTTTTCAAGAGAGCATGGCTACACCTTC
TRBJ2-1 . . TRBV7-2 CASSSGLSRDEQFF TGTGCCAGCAGCTCGGGACTTTCTAGGGATGAGCAGTTCTTC
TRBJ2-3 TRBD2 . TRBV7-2 CASSLEGHGGFAQYF TGTGCCAGCAGCTTAGAAGGACACGGGGGGTTTGCGCAGTATTTT
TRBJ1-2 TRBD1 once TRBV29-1 CSVAQGASFFYGYTF TGCAGCGTTGCTCAGGGGGCTTCTTTTTTTTATGGCTACACCTTC
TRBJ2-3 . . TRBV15 CAASVGTTDTQYF TGTGCCGCATCCGTGGGGACAACAGATACGCAGTATTTT
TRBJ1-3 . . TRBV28 CASRLRGAGNTIYF TGTGCCAGCAGGCTCCGGGGGGCCGGAAACACCATATATTTT